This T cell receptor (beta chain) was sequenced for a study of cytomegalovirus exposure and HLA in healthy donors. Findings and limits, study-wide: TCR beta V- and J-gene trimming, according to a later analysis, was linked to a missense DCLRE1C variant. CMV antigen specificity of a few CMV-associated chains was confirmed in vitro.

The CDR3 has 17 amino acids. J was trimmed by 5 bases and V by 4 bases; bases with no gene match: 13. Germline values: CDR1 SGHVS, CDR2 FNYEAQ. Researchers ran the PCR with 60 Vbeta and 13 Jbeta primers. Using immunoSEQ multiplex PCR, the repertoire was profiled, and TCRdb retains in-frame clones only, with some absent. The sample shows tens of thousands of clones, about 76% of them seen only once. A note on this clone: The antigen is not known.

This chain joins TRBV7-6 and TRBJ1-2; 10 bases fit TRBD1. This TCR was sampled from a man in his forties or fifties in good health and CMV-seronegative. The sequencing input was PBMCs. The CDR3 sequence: CASSSPGQGTRGYGYTF. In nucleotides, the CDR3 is TGTGCCAGCAGCTCCCCGGGACAGGGGACCCGAGGGTATGGCTACACCTTC.